This T cell receptor (beta chain) was retrieved from a study of blood T cell repertoires in COVID-19. Study overall: COVID-19 samples from acute and convalescent phases originated in the United States, Italy and Spain. Sample material is recorded as cDNA or gDNA derived from T cells, B-cell-depleted T cells, or PBMCs.

As processed by the authors: Amplification of reference gene primers provided the estimated nucleated cell counts. Profiled with immunoSEQ multiplex PCR; TCRdb holds only in-frame clones, not every one. That table gives V, J and clone size, and the DNA gave D and trimming. The sample consists of 200,000 to 250,000 clones, less than 90% of them appearing once. V shed 6 bases, J shed 4 bases, and the junction held 8 bases outside the gene matches. The CDR3 loop spans 14 amino acids. Germline V gene lookup returns CDR1 SGHDN and CDR2 FVKESK. The chain employs TRBV14 and TRBJ2-5; 7 nucleotides match TRBD2. Sample: peripheral blood. The receptor was derived from a woman between 45 and 60 years old with acute or convalescent COVID-19. CDR3 in DNA: TGTGCCAGCAGTCCAGGACTAGTCGGAGAGACCCAGTACTTC. Protein product: CASSPGLVGETQYF.